The present T cell receptor beta chain was sequenced within a study of graft-versus-host responses after intestinal transplantation listed by TCRdb under 2021. Describing the broader study: Recipients received multivisceral, liver-intestinal, or isolated intestinal transplants. A cohort of approximately 24 intestinal transplant recipients, including one retransplant, was enrolled, and a few patients lacking pretransplant specimens were excluded. Donor T cell macrochimerism was defined as a peak of at least 4% donor T cells among recipient peripheral blood mononuclear cells. All recipients received anti-thymocyte globulin induction followed by maintenance tacrolimus and steroids for around three years. After intestinal transplantation, graft-versus-host and host-versus-graft alloreactive T cell clones in the graft, circulation and bone marrow were tracked using bulk TCR-beta CDR3 sequencing. Alloreactive clones were identified by sequencing pre-transplant mixed lymphocyte reaction products and comparing them with unstimulated pre-transplant donor and recipient T cells. Instead of going to the commercial service, samples from a few later patients were sequenced in-house on an Illumina MiSeq and processed with MiXCR.

In light of the paper, this sample's time point label describes: cells obtained before transplantation from donor or recipient. CD3+CD4+ and CD3+CD8+ populations were FACS-sorted from unstimulated pre-transplant donor and recipient cells taken from spleen or lymph nodes. Overall results and qualifications from the work: GvH clones were found in recipient bone marrow, and some of the GvH clones appeared earlier in ileal mucosa or blood, which is consistent with an intestinal mucosal origin. In the allografts of patients with donor T cell macrochimerism, GvH to HvG T cell clonal ratios were high. Early after transplant, peak levels of circulating GvH clones were associated with declines in HvG clones. The conclusions were limited by the relatively low number and heterogeneity of the intestinal transplant patients.

Trimmed from V: 0 bases; trimmed from J: 6 bases; junction bases lacking a gene match: 7. Spanning cysteine to phenylalanine, the CDR3 consists of 15 amino acids. The DNA shown is the 45-base CDR3, in frame from base 1. The germline V gene yields SGHRS for CDR1 and YFSETQ for CDR2. Receptor amplification or capture employed the immunoSEQ multiplex PCR assay. For most patients, genomic DNA was isolated using the Qiagen DNeasy Blood and Tissue Kit and was shipped frozen to Adaptive Biotechnologies for TCR sequencing. High-throughput TCR-beta CDR3 sequencing of genomic DNA from most patients was performed by Adaptive Biotechnologies. In the authors' own workflow: TCR sequencing data were retrieved from Adaptive's ImmunoSEQ software for 18 patients, whereas a few other patients were processed with MiXCR and VDJtools. To correct CD4 versus CD8 sorting errors, sequences present in both subsets at a frequency ratio below 5:1 were removed. CDR3 nucleotide sequences shared by donor and recipient were removed because the origin of these sequences could not be assigned. Alloreactive clones required at least 2-fold expansion over unstimulated cells and minimum CFSE-low frequency of 0.002% (template counts) or 0.001% (read counts). A clone was considered mappable if detected in the sequenced pre-transplant spleen, lymph node, or MLR CFSE-low populations of the donor or recipient. The cumulative frequency of alloreactive clones was calculated as a percentage of all sequences, weighted by copy number. TCRdb obtained this table from immuneACCESS and retained in-frame rearrangements with V and J assigned. These tables miss some clones; where compared with another copy, unresolved V genes account for less than half of the shortfall, and the remainder is unexplained. Clone size and the V and J calls come from that table; the DNA yielded D and trimming. This sample comprises 30,000 to 40,000 clones, roughly 92% of them detected only once. The ten largest make up 21% of the sample.

About this clone: This clone's antigen is unknown. No much larger clonotype is one base removed from it; base qualities were not supplied.

The sequencing here drew on unstimulated CD8+ T cells sorted from spleen or lymph node cells, taken before transplant. The V and J genes are TRBV5-1 and TRBJ1-2, with TRBD1 matching 8 junction bases. The clonotype comes from a human donor who was the organ donor for an intestinal transplant. The CDR3 region has the sequence CASSLGWTGSDGYTF. The DNA reads TGCGCCAGCAGCTTGGGGTGGACAGGGAGTGATGGCTACACCTTC.